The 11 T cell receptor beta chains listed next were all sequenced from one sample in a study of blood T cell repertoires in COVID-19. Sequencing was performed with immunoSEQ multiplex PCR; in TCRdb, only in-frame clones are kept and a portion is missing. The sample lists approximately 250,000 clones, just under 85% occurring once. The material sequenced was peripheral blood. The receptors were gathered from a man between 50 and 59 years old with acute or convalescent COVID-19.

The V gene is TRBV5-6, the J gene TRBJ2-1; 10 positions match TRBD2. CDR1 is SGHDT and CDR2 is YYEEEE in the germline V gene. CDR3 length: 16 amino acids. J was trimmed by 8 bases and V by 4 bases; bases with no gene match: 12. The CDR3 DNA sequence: TGTGCCAGCAGCCGATGGACTAGCGGAAGAATCCATGAGCAGTTCTTC. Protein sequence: CASSRWTSGRIHEQFF.

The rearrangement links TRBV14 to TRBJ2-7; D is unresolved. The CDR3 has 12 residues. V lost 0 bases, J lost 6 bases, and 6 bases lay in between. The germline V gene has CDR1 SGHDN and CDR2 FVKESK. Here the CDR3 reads CASSQDRVEQYF. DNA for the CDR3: TGTGCCAGCAGCCAAGATCGCGTCGAGCAGTACTTC.

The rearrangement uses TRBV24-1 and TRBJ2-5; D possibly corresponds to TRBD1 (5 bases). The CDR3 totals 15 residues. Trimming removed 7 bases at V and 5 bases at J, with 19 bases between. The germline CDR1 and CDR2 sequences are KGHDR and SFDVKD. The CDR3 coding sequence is TGTGCCACCAGCCTCGAAGGAAGGGGTAGGGAGACCCAGTACTTC. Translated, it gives CATSLEGRGRETQYF.

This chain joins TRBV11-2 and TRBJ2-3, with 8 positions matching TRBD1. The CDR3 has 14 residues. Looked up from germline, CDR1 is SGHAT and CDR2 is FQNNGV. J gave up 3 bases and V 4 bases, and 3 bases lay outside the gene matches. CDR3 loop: CASSYDRGTDTQYF. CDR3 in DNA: TGTGCCAGCAGCTACGACAGGGGAACAGATACGCAGTATTTT.

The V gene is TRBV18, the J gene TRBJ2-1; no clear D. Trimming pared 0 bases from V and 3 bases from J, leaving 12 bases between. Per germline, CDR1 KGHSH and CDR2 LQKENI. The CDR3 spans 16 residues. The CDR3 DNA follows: TGTGCCAGCTCACCACCTGGGCAGGCACTCTACAATGAGCAGTTCTTC. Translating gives CASSPPGQALYNEQFF.

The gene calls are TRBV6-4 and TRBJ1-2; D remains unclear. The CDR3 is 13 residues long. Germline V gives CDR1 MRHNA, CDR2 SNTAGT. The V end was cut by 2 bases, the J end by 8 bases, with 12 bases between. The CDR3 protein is CASSDGTPKGYTF. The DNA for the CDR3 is TGTGCCAGCAGTGACGGCACCCCGAAAGGCTACACCTTC.

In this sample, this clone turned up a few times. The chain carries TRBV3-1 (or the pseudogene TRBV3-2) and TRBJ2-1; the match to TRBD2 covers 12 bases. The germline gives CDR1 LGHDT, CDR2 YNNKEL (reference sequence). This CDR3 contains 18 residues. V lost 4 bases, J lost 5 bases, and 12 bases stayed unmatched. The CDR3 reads CASSRRLAGDLGNNEQFF. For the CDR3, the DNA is TGTGCCAGCAGCCGTCGACTAGCGGGGGATTTAGGAAACAATGAGCAGTTCTTC.

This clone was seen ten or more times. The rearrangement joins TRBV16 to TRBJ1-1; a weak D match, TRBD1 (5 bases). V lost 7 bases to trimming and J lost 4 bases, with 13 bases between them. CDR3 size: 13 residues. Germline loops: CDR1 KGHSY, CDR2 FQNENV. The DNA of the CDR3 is TGTGCCAGCACCGGCGGGGCAGTCACTGAAGCTTTCTTT. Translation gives CASTGGAVTEAFF.

As DNA, the CDR3 is TGTGCCTGGATTCGACAGGGCCAACAAGAGACCCAGTACTTC. Translation gives CAWIRQGQQETQYF. This chain links TRBV30 with TRBJ2-5; 7 bases agree with TRBD1. The length of the CDR3 is 14 residues. The V gene end was trimmed by 4 bases and the J gene end by 2 bases; junction bases not matched to a gene: 7. Germline lookup yields CDR1 GTSNPN and CDR2 SVGIG (reference sequence).

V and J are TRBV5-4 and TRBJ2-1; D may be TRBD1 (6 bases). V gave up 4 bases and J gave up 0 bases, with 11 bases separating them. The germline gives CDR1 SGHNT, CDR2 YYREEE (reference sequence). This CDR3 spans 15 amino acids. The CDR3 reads CASSMDRSSYNEQFF. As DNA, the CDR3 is TGTGCCAGCAGCATGGACAGAAGCTCCTACAATGAGCAGTTCTTC.

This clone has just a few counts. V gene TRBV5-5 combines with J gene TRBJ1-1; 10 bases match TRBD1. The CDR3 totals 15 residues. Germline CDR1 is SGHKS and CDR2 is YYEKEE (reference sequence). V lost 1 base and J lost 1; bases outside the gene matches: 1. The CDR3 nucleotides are TGTGCCAGCAGCTTGCGGACAGGGGGGAACACTGAAGCTTTCTTT. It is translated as CASSLRTGGNTEAFF.